This entry lists 5 T cell receptor beta chains sequenced from one sample in a study of blood T cell repertoires in COVID-19. Measured with immunoSEQ multiplex PCR; TCRdb has only the in-frame clones, and not every one. The sample contains hundreds of thousands of clones, 70% to 90% of which appear only once. Material for sequencing was peripheral blood. The receptors derive from a man aged 35 to 55 with acute or convalescent COVID-19.

The chain has TRBV5-6 and TRBJ2-2; possibly TRBD1 for D (6 bases). This CDR3 comprises 16 residues. Trimming pared 2 bases from V and 6 bases from J, leaving 17 bases between. CDR1 and CDR2 from the germline V gene are SGHDT and YYEEEE. DNA of the CDR3: TGTGCCAGCAGCTTCGGGCAGGGGCCTTGGGCCGGGGAGCTGTTTTTT. As protein: CASSFGQGPWAGELFF.

V and J are TRBV18 and TRBJ1-5, with D perhaps TRBD1 (6 bases). V was cut by 0 bases and J by 3 bases, with 12 bases left in between. Germline loops: CDR1 KGHSH, CDR2 LQKENI. CDR3 length: 16 amino acids. CDR3 amino acids: CASSPPSGASNQPQHF. The CDR3 DNA is TGTGCCAGCTCACCACCGTCAGGGGCATCCAATCAGCCCCAGCATTTT.

With respect to this clone: This specimen includes other DNA sequences encoding the same CDR3. This CDR3 reads CASSLTGSYGYTF. As DNA, the CDR3 is TGCGCCAGCAGCTTGACAGGGTCGTATGGCTACACCTTC. J is TRBJ1-2 and V is TRBV5-1; D possibly corresponds to TRBD1 (6 bases). V shed 1 base and J shed 5 bases, with 9 bases lying between them. This CDR3 is built from 13 residues. Germline CDR1 and CDR2: SGHRS and YFSETQ.

The genes are TRBV9 and TRBJ2-3; tentative D call: TRBD2 (7 bases). In germline, CDR1 is SGDLS, CDR2 YYNGEE. The V end was cut by 0 bases, the J end by 2 bases, with 16 bases between. This CDR3 has 17 residues. CDR3 bases: TGTGCCAGCAGCGTAGCGGGGGGCCTCTCAGCCACAGATACGCAGTATTTT. Residues: CASSVAGGLSATDTQYF. Using reference TRBV9 and TRBJ2-3 for the parts outside the CDR3, the full variable domain is DSGVTQTPKHLITATGQRVTLRCSPRSGDLSVYWYQQSLDQGLQFLIQYYNGEERAKGNILERFSAQQFPDLHSELNLSSLELGDSALYFCASSVAGGLSATDTQYFGPGTRLTVL.

The rearrangement uses TRBV28 and TRBJ1-6; D possibly corresponds to TRBD1 (5 bases). Germline lookup yields CDR1 MDHEN and CDR2 SYDVKM. The ends were cut back, 5 bases at V and 7 bases at J, with 12 bases in the middle. This CDR3 contains 14 residues. In DNA, the CDR3 is TGTGCCAGCAGTACCCCAGGGTTGAATTCACCCCTCCACTTT. Protein product: CASSTPGLNSPLHF.